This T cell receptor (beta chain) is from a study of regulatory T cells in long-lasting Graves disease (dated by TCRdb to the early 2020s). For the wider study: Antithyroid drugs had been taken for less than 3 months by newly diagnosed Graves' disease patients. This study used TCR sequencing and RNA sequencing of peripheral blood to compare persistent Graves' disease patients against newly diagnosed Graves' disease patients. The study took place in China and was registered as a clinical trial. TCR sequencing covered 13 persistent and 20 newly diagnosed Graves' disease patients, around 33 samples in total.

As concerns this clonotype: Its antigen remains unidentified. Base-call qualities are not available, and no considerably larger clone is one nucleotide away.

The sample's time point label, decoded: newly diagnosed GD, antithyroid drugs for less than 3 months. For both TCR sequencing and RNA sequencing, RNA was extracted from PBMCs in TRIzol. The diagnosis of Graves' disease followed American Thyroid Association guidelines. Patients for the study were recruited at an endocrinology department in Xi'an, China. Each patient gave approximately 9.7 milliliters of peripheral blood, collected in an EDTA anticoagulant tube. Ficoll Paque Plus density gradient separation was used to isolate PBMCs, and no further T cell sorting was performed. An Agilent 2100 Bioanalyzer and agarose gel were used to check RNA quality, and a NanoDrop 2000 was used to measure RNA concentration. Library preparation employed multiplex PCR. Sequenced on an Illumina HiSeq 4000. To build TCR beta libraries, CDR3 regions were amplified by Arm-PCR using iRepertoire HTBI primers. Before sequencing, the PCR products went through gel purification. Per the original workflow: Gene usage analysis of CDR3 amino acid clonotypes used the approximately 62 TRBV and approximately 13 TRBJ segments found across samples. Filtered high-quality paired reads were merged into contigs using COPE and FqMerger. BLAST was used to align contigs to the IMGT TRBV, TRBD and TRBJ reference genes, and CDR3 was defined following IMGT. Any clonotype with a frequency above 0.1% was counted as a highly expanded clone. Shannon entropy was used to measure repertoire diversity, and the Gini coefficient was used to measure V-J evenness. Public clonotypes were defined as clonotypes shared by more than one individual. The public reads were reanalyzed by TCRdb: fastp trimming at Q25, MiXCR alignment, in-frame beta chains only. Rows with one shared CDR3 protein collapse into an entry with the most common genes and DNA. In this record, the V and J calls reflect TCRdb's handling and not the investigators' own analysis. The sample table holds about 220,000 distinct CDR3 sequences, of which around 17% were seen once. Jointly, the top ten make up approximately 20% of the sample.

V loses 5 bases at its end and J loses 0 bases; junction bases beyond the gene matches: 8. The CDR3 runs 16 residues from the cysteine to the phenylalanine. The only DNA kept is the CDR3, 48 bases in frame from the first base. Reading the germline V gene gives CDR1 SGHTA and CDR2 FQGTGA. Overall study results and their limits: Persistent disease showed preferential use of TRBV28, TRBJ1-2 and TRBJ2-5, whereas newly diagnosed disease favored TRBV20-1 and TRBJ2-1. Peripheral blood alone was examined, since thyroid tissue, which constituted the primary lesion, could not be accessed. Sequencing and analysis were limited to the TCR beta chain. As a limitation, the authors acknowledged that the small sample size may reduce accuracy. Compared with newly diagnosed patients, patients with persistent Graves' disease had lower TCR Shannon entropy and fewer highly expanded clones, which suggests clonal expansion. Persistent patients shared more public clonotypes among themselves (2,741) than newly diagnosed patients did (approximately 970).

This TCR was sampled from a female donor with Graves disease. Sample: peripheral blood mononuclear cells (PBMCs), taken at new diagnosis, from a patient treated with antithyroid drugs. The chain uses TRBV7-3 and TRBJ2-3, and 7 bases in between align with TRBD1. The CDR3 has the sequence CASSPNPGQSTDTQYF. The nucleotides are TGTGCCAGCAGCCCCAACCCGGGACAGAGCACAGATACGCAGTATTTT.